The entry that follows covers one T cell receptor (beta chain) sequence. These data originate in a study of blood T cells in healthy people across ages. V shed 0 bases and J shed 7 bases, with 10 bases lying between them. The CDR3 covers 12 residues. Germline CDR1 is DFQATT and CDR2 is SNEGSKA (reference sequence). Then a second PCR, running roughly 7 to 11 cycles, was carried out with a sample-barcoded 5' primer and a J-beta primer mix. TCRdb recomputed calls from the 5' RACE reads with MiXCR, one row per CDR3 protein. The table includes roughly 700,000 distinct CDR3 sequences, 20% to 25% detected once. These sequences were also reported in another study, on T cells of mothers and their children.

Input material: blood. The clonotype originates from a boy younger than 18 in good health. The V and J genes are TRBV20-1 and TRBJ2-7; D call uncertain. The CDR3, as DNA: TGCAGTGCTAGAGATCAGACTCTTGAGCAGTACTTC. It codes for CSARDQTLEQYF.